This T cell receptor (beta chain) was found in a study of blood T cell repertoires in COVID-19. Recruited during active infection, patients (from Seattle) were subsequently followed longitudinally. In the original analysis: Amplifying reference gene primers gave estimates of nucleated cell counts. TCRdb's copy holds only in-frame clones and misses some; the assay was immunoSEQ multiplex PCR. The D gene and trimming were derived from the DNA, and the V and J assignments and clone size from that table. The sample carries about 160,000 clones, approximately 86% recorded once. The CDR3 extends over 15 amino acids. The germline gives CDR1 KGHDR, CDR2 SFDVKD. V lost 3 bases, J lost 8 bases, and 7 bases stayed unmatched.

The source is a man aged 60-69 years with COVID-19, enrolled during active disease. The source material was peripheral blood. The genes are TRBV24-1 and TRBJ2-1, with 9 bases that match TRBD1. As DNA, the CDR3 is TGTGCCACCAGTGATCCGGGACAGGGTTCAGATGAGCAGTTCTTC. Translation: CATSDPGQGSDEQFF.